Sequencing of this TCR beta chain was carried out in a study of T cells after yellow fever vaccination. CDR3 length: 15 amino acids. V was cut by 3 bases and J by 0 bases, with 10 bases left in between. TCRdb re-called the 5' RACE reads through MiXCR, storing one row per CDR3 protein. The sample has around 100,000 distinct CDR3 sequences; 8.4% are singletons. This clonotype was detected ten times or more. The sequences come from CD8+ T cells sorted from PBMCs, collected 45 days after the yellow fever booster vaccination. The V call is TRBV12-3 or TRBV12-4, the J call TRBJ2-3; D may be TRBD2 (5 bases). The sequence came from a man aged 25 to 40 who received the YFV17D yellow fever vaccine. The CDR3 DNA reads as TGTGCCAGCAGTTTCGGGCGGGCGAGCACAGATACGCAGTATTTT. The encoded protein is CASSFGRASTDTQYF.